The clone carrying this TCR beta chain was detected a few times. CDR3 length equals 14 residues. Germline V gene lookup returns CDR1 MNHEY and CDR2 SVGAGI. V was pared by 7 bases and J by 7 bases, with 6 bases of the junction left unmatched. A single record per CDR3 protein comes from TCRdb applying MiXCR to the multiplex PCR reads. The repertoire holds over 20,000 distinct CDR3 sequences, with about 70% as singletons. This sample stems from a study of breast tumors, draining lymph nodes, adjacent tissues. This TCR was sampled from a female donor with breast cancer. Some clones in this sample may be carry-over from other donors' samples. The sequenced sample was tumor-adjacent breast tissue. V is TRBV6-5 and J is TRBJ1-6; TRBD1 agrees at 8 bases. CDR3 in DNA: TGTGCCAGCATAGGACAGGGCACAAATTCACCCCTCCACTTT. Its translation: CASIGQGTNSPLHF.